These 21 T cell receptor beta chains were all obtained from the same sample, sequenced in a study of early T cells in non-severe SARS-CoV-2 infection. TCRdb re-called the 5' RACE reads through MiXCR, storing one row per CDR3 protein. The sample holds over 60,000 distinct CDR3 sequences, about 10% seen once. The specimen comprised whole blood, sampled at baseline. These receptors all stem from an adult who was a healthcare worker with PCR-confirmed SARS-CoV-2 infection or an uninfected control (not recorded which).

This clonotype was seen at least ten times. This chain connects TRBV2 to TRBJ2-2; D remains unclear. In germline, CDR1 is SNHLY, CDR2 FYNNEI. The V and J ends lost 6 bases and 2 bases respectively, with 13 bases between them. The CDR3 totals 15 residues. The chain's CDR3 is CASRPGPRNTGELFF. CDR3 DNA sequence: TGTGCCAGCAGGCCGGGTCCTAGAAACACCGGGGAGCTGTTTTTT.

CDR3 nucleotide sequence: TGTGCCAGCAGCTTTTCGGTGGAGACCCAGTACTTC. Its translation is CASSFSVETQYF. The chain employs TRBV11-2 and TRBJ2-5; D remains unclear. Deletions cut 3 bases from V and 5 bases from J, with 7 bases between. CDR3 length: 12 amino acids. The germline gives CDR1 SGHAT, CDR2 FQNNGV.

This clonotype was observed a handful of times. The rearrangement uses TRBV3-1 and TRBJ1-5, with 8 bases fitting TRBD1. J gave up 7 bases and V 4 bases, and 3 bases lay outside the gene matches. Germline CDR1 and CDR2: LGHDT and YNNKEL (reference sequence). The CDR3 spans 13 residues. The CDR3 DNA follows: TGTGCCAGCAGCCCCCGACAGGGGCAGCCCCAGCATTTT. This translates into CASSPRQGQPQHF.

The chain uses TRBV24-1 and TRBJ2-5, with D possibly being TRBD2 (6 bases). Germline V lookup: CDR1 KGHDR, CDR2 SFDVKD. V shed 4 bases and J shed 3 bases, with 8 bases lying between them. This CDR3 spans 13 amino acids. The CDR3 nucleotides read TGTGCCACCAGTGACGGCGGGGAAGAGACCCAGTACTTC. Its translation is CATSDGGEETQYF.

This clonotype was seen only a few times. This chain joins TRBV11-2 and TRBJ2-3, with D hard to call. Germline V gene data show CDR1 as SGHAT and CDR2 as FQNNGV. The length of the CDR3 is 11 residues. Trimming left V 3 bases short and J 6 bases short, with 4 bases between. The CDR3 region is CASSLDDTQYF. The CDR3 DNA reads TGTGCCAGCAGCTTGGATGATACGCAGTATTTT.

This clonotype was counted at least ten times. The chain uses TRBV18 and TRBJ1-1; tentative D call: TRBD1 (5 bases). V dropped 2 bases and J dropped 7 bases, with 11 bases sitting between them. The length of the CDR3 is 13 residues. Germline assignment: CDR1 KGHSH and CDR2 LQKENI. The CDR3 loop reads CASSPGDRVEAFF. The CDR3 DNA reads TGTGCCAGCTCACCAGGGGACCGAGTTGAAGCTTTCTTT.

This clonotype is medium-sized in the sample. This rearrangement joins TRBV20-1 to TRBJ2-1; 16 bases map to TRBD2. Germline V gene lookup returns CDR1 DFQATT and CDR2 SNEGSKA (reference sequence). The CDR3 is 15 residues long. The V and J ends lost 2 bases and 10 bases, in that order; junction bases with no gene match: 5. The DNA for the CDR3 is TGCAGTGCTAGACCTGGGACTAGCGGGGGGGTAGAGCAGTTCTTC. This translates into CSARPGTSGGVEQFF.

J is TRBJ2-3 and V is TRBV6-2 or TRBV6-3; D unresolved. The CDR3 is 12 residues long. Germline V gives CDR1 MNHEY, CDR2 SVGEGT. V dropped 5 bases and J dropped 9 bases, with 12 bases sitting between them. The CDR3 sequence: CASSALPETQYF. As DNA, the CDR3 is TGTGCCAGCAGTGCGCTGCCGGAGACGCAGTATTTT.

This clonotype was observed many times. V usage is TRBV20-1 and J usage is TRBJ2-5; 12 bases map to TRBD2. The V and J ends lost 4 bases and 5 bases, in that order; junction bases with no gene match: 2. Germline V gives CDR1 DFQATT, CDR2 SNEGSKA (reference sequence). This CDR3 contains 13 residues. CDR3 in amino acids: CSATLAGGETQYF. The CDR3 coding sequence is TGCAGTGCTACACTAGCGGGGGGCGAGACCCAGTACTTC.

This CDR3 reads CASSQDFRGGTYEQYF. For the CDR3, the DNA is TGTGCCAGCAGCCAAGATTTCCGGGGGGGGACCTACGAGCAGTACTTC. The chain recombines TRBV4-2 with TRBJ2-7, with TRBD2 matching 8 bases. Germline CDR1 and CDR2: LGHNA and YNFKEQ. V lost 0 bases to trimming and J lost 2 bases; unmatched junction nucleotides: 6. The CDR3 loop spans 16 amino acids.

The gene calls are TRBV20-1 and TRBJ2-5, with D tentatively TRBD2 (5 bases). Trimming took 3 bases from V and 4 from J, leaving 18 bases between them. This CDR3 is built from 15 residues. Germline assignment: CDR1 DFQATT and CDR2 SNEGSKA (reference sequence). The CDR3 DNA reads as TGCAGTGCTAGCCCCCCCGCCGGGGTATCAGAGACCCAGTACTTC. The encoded protein is CSASPPAGVSETQYF.

In its sample, this clonotype was seen a few times. The gene calls are TRBV7-9 and TRBJ2-1; D tentatively reads TRBD1 or TRBD2 (5 bases each). The V gene lost 6 bases and the J gene lost 6 bases, with 21 bases spanning the gap. Looked up from germline, CDR1 is SEHNR and CDR2 is FQNEAQ (reference sequence). This CDR3 region has 16 residues. The CDR3 sequence: CASSSTPGPPPNEQFF. The DNA for the CDR3 is TGTGCCAGCAGTTCTACGCCGGGGCCCCCCCCCAATGAGCAGTTCTTC.

The J gene is TRBJ1-6, the V gene TRBV20-1; D not resolved. The CDR3 runs to 13 residues. Germline-derived CDR1 and CDR2 are DFQATT and SNEGSKA (reference sequence). The ends were cut back, 6 bases at V and 5 bases at J, with 11 bases in the middle. The CDR3 DNA is TGCAGTGCCGGTGCGGGTAATAATTCACCCCTCCACTTT. As protein: CSAGAGNNSPLHF.

J is TRBJ1-5 and V is TRBV3-1; TRBD1 might be the D (5 bases). Germline V lookup: CDR1 LGHDT, CDR2 YNNKEL (reference sequence). V was pared by 1 base and J by 12 bases, with 10 bases between. The CDR3 consists of 12 residues. The DNA of the CDR3 is TGTGCCAGCAGCCAAGTTGGGGGAAGCCAGCATTTT. It specifies CASSQVGGSQHF.

This clonotype was seen only once. The genes are TRBV20-1 and TRBJ1-1; a weak D match, TRBD1 (5 bases). This CDR3 comprises 13 residues. CDR1 is DFQATT, CDR2 SNEGSKA, per germline (reference sequence). The CDR3 loop reads CCLLLGAAAEAFF. The DNA of the CDR3 is TGCTGTCTATTACTCGGGGCTGCCGCTGAAGCTTTCTTT.

For this clonotype: At one boundary the junction diverges from the germline segment, which might be a read error. As DNA, the CDR3 is TGTGCCAGCAGTTTACGGGCGGGGGGAACGACCGGAGAGCTGTTTTTT. It codes for CASSLRAGGTTGELFF. The chain carries TRBV12-3 or TRBV12-4 and TRBJ2-2; 8 bases map to TRBD2. This CDR3 spans 16 amino acids.

The chain is built from TRBV19 and TRBJ1-2; 7 nucleotides match TRBD1. J lost 2 bases, V lost 6 bases, and 6 bases had no gene match. The CDR3 length is 14 residues. Looked up from germline, CDR1 is LNHDA and CDR2 is SQIVND (reference sequence). The CDR3 DNA reads as TGTGCCAGTAGCCTCCTGACAGGGAACTATGGCTACACCTTC. Protein sequence: CASSLLTGNYGYTF.

This clonotype was counted a few times. The CDR3 reads CSVEARADTQYF. The CDR3 DNA sequence: TGCAGCGTTGAGGCACGGGCAGATACGCAGTATTTT. The chain carries TRBV29-1 and TRBJ2-3; unclear D gene. Germline V gives CDR1 SQVTM, CDR2 ANQGSEA. Trimming removed 3 bases at V and 4 bases at J, with 8 bases between. CDR3 length: 12 amino acids.

The chain carries TRBV5-1 and TRBJ2-3, with TRBD2 matching over 8 bases. The CDR3 has 15 amino acids. The germline gives CDR1 SGHRS, CDR2 YFSETQ. J lost 3 bases, V lost 4 bases, and 7 bases had no gene match. CDR3 amino acids: CASSLRGGHTDTQYF. The CDR3 DNA reads as TGCGCCAGCAGCCTCCGGGGGGGCCATACAGATACGCAGTATTTT.

This clonotype was seen ten or more times. The J gene is TRBJ2-7, the V gene TRBV18; 7 nucleotides align to TRBD1. The V gene's germline CDR1 is KGHSH and CDR2 LQKENI. CDR3 size: 15 residues. Unmatched junction bases numbered 9, after V lost 6 bases and J lost 1 base. CDR3 residues: CASSHTKQGSYEQYF. The CDR3 DNA reads TGTGCCAGCTCGCACACCAAACAGGGGTCCTACGAGCAGTACTTC.

The rearrangement uses TRBV7-2 and TRBJ2-3; D is unresolved. Germline values: CDR1 SGHTA, CDR2 FQGNSA. The CDR3 is 12 amino acids. V lost 2 bases and J 7 bases, leaving 7 bases between the germline ends. The CDR3 nucleotides are TGTGCCAGCAGCTTACGGTTGAATACGCAGTATTTT. Protein sequence: CASSLRLNTQYF.